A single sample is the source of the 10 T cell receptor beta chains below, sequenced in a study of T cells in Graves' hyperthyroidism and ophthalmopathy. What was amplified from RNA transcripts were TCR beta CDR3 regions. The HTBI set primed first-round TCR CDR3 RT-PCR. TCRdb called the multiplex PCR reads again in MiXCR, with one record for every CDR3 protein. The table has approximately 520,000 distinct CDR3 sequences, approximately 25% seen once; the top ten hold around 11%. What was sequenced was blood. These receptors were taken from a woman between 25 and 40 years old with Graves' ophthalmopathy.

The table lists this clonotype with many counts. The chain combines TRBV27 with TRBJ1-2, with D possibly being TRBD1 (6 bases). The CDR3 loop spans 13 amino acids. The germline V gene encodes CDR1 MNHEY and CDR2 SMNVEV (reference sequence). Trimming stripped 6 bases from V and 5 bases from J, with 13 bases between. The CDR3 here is CASRGRGGYGYTF. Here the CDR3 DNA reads TGTGCCAGCAGGGGTAGGGGGGGATATGGCTACACCTTC.

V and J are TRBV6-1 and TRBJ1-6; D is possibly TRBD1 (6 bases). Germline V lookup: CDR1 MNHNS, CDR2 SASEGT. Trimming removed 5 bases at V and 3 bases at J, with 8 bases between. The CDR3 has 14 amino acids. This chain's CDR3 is CASSLTGYNSPLHF. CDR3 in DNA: TGTGCCAGCAGTCTGACAGGCTATAATTCACCCCTCCACTTT.

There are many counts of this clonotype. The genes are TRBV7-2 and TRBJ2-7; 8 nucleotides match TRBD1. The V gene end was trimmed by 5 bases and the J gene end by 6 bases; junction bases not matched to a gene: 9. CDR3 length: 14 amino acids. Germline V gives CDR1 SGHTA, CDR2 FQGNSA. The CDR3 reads CASSRDRLMREQYF. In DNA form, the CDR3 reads TGTGCCAGCAGCCGGGACAGGCTGATGCGCGAGCAGTACTTC.

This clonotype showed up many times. The CDR3 is CSARSAGVGYTF. The CDR3 DNA sequence: TGCAGTGCTAGATCGGCAGGGGTTGGCTACACCTTC. This sequence joins TRBV20-1 and TRBJ1-2; TRBD1 might be the D (6 bases). Germline V gene sequence: CDR1 DFQATT, CDR2 SNEGSKA (reference sequence). V shed 2 bases and J shed 7 bases, with 11 bases lying between them. The CDR3 loop spans 12 amino acids.

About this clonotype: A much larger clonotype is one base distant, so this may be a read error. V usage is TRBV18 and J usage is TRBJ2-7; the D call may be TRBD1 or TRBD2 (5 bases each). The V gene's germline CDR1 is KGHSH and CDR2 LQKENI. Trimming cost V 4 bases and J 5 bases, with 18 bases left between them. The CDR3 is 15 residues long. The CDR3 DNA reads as TGTGCCAGCTCACGTGGGGGTAGTAGGTCCGACGAGCAGTACTTC. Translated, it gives CASSRGGSRSDEQYF.

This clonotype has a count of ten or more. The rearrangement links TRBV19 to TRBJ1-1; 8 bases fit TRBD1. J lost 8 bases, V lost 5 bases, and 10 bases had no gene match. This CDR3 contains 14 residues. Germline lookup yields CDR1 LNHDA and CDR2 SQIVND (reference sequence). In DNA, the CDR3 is TGTGCCAGTAGTTTAAACTCAGGGGGCGCGGAAGCTTTCTTT. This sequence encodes CASSLNSGGAEAFF.

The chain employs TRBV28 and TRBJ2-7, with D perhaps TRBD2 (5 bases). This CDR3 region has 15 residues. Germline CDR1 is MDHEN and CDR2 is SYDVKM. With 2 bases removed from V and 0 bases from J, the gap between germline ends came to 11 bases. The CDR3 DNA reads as TGTGCCAGCAGTTTAGCGAGGGAGAGCTCCTACGAGCAGTACTTC. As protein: CASSLARESSYEQYF.

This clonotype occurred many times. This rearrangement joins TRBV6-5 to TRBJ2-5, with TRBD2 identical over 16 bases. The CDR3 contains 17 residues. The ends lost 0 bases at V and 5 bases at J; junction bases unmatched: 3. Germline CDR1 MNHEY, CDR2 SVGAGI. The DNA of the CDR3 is TGTGCCAGCAGTTACTCCTCGGGACTAGCGGGAGGGGAGACCCAGTACTTC. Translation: CASSYSSGLAGGETQYF.

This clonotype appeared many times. The CDR3 DNA sequence: TGTGCCAGCAGCCTTGGGGCTGGCCACTACGAGCAGTACTTC. Encoded protein: CASSLGAGHYEQYF. The gene calls are TRBV11-2 and TRBJ2-7; D possibly corresponds to TRBD1 (5 bases). This CDR3 region has 14 residues. Looked up from germline, CDR1 is SGHAT and CDR2 is FQNNGV. Between the trimmed V and J ends, which lost 5 bases and 3 bases, there was a span of 14 bases.

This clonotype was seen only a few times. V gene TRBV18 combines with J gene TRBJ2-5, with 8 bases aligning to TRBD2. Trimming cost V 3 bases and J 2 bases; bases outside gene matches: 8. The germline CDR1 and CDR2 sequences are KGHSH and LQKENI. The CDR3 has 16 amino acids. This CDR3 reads CASSPLGGGGQETQYF. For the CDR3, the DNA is TGTGCCAGCTCACCCTTAGGAGGCGGGGGGCAAGAGACCCAGTACTTC.